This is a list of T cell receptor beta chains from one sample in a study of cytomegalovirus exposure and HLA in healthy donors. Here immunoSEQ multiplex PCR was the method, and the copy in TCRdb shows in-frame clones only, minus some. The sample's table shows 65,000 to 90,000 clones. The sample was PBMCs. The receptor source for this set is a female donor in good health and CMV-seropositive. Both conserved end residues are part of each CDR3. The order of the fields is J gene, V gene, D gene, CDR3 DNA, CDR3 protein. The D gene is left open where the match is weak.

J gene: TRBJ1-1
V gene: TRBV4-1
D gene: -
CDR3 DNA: TGCGCCAGCAGCCAACAGGTTCCCCCCGAAGCTTTCTTT
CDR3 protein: CASSQQVPPEAFF

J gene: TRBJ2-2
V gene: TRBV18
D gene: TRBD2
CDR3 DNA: TGTGCCAGCCTCGGGACTAGCGGAGGAGGGGAGCTGTTTTTT
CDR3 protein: CASLGTSGGGELFF

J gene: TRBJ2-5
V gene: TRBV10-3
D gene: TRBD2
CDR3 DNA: TGTGCCATCAGTGACGTGGGCGGGAGGCAAGAGACCCAGTACTTC
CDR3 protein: CAISDVGGRQETQYF

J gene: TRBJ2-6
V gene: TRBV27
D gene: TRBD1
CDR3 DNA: TGTGCCAGCAGTCCCACGACAGGGCGTTCTGGGGCCAACGTCCTGACTTTC
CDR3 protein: CASSPTTGRSGANVLTF

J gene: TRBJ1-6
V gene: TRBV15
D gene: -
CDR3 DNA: TGTGCCACCAGCAGAGGTACGAGTTCACCCCTCCACTTT
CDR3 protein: CATSRGTSSPLHF

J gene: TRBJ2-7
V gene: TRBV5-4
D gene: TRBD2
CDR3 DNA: TGTGCCAGCAGACCCGGCGGGAGTTCCTACGAGCAGTACTTC
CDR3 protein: CASRPGGSSYEQYF

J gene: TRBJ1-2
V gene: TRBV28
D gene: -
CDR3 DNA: TGTGCCAGCAGGGGGGGGGACGGAGTTGACTATGGCTACACCTTC
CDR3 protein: CASRGGDGVDYGYTF

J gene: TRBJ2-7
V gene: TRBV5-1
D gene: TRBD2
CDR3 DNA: TGCGCCAGCAATATTGTCGGGGGGGCGTACGAGCAGTACTTC
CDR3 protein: CASNIVGGAYEQYF

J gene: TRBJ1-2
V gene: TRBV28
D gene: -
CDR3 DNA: TGTGCCAGCAGTTTCTCAGGGGCAGGCTATGGCTACACCTTC
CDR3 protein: CASSFSGAGYGYTF

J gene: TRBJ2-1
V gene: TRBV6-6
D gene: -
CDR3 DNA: TGTGCCAGCAGTTATCCGGTTGGCTCCTACAATGAGCAGTTCTTC
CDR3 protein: CASSYPVGSYNEQFF

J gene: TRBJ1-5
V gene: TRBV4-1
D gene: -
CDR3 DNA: TGCGCCAGCTCGGGGGGCAGGGGAGGCAATCAGCCCCAGCATTTT
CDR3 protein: CASSGGRGGNQPQHF

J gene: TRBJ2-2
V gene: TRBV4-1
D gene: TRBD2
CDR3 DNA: TGCGCCAGCAGCGGTAGACTAGCGGGGGATAACACCGGGGAGCTGTTTTTT
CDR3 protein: CASSGRLAGDNTGELFF

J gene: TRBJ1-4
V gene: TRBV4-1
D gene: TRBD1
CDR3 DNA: TGCGCCAGCAGCCAAGATCCGGACAGGGGGCCTACTAATGAAAAACTGTTTTTT
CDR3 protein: CASSQDPDRGPTNEKLFF

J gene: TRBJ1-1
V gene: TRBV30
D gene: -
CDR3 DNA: TGTGCCTGGAGTGTCCCGGGGTCTCCCGAAGCTTTCTTT
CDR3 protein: CAWSVPGSPEAFF

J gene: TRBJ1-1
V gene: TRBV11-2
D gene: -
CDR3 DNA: TGTGCCAGCCGAGGGCTGAACACTGAAGCTTTCTTT
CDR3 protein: CASRGLNTEAFF

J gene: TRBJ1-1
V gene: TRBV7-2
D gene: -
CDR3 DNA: TGTGCCAGCGGTACGGAAACAGGGTTTTATACTGAAGCTTTCTTT
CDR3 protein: CASGTETGFYTEAFF

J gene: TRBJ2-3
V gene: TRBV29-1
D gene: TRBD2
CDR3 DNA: TGCAGCGTTGTGGGGGGGAGCACAGATACGCAGTATTTT
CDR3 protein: CSVVGGSTDTQYF

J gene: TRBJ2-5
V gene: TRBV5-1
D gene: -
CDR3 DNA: TGCGCCAGCAGGGTACAGGGAATCCAAGAGACCCAGTACTTC
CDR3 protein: CASRVQGIQETQYF

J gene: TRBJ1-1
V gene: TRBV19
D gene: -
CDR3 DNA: TGTGCCAGTCGTGGCAGATCGAACACTGAAGCTTTCTTT
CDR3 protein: CASRGRSNTEAFF

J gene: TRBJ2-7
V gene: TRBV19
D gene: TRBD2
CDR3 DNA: TGTGCCAGTAGGAATAGCGGGGGGAACTCCTACGAGCAGTACTTC
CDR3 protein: CASRNSGGNSYEQYF

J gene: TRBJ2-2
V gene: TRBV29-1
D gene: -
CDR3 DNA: TGCAGCGGGAAGCGGAACACCGGGGAGCTGTTTTTT
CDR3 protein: CSGKRNTGELFF

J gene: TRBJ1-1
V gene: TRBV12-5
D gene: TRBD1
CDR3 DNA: TGTGCTAGTGCCCCAACAGGGGGCGGATGGAACACTGAAGCTTTCTTT
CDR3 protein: CASAPTGGGWNTEAFF

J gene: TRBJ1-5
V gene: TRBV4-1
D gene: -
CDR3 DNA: TGCGCCAGCAGCACTCAGGGCCAGCCCCAGCATTTT
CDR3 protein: CASSTQGQPQHF

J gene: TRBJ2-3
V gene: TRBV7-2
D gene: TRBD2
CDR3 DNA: TGTGCCAGCAGCTCCCCAGCGGGACTTAACACAGATACGCAGTATTTT
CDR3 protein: CASSSPAGLNTDTQYF

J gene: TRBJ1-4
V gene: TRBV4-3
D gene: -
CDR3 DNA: TGCGCCAGCAGCCAGACGTACGGGAGAGATAATGAAAAACTGTTTTTT
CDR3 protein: CASSQTYGRDNEKLFF

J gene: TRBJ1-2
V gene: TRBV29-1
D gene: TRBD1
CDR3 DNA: TGCCTCACCCGGGACAGGGGCTATGGCTACACCTTC
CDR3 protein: CLTRDRGYGYTF